This TCR beta chain was captured by sequencing in a study of cytomegalovirus exposure and HLA in healthy donors. Study background: It was reported in a later analysis that the 90 to 150 validation repertoires used the same platform as the approximately 690 first-cohort repertoires. Findings and caveats of the study: Most TCRs appeared rarely, but some public TCRs recurred in many donors. Altogether, around 160 TCR beta chains were recorded as cytomegalovirus-associated. According to a later analysis, TCR clusters from the first cohort tended to co-occur in the roughly 120 validation repertoires.

Germline loops: CDR1 MNHNS, CDR2 SASEGT. This CDR3 spans 13 amino acids. Trimming shortened V by 2 bases and J by 4 bases, and 8 bases separated the two germline ends. This table comes from immunoSEQ multiplex PCR, and its TCRdb copy is limited to in-frame clones, with some not included. The sample yields more than 300,000 clones, 86% seen once. As concerns this clone: No antigen is known for it.

The receptor was isolated from a woman younger than 35 in good health and CMV-seronegative. The gene calls are TRBV6-1 and TRBJ1-2; D unclear. Sequences were obtained from PBMCs. The CDR3 sequence: CASSERLGYGYTF. For the CDR3, the DNA is TGTGCCAGCAGTGAAAGGCTAGGCTATGGCTACACCTTC.